The 8 T cell receptor beta chains below were found in one sample sequenced in a study of blood T cell repertoires in COVID-19. The method was immunoSEQ multiplex PCR; TCRdb's version includes in-frame clones alone and lacks a portion of them. The top ten clones hold 4.5% to 5.5% of a sample with 86,000 or so clones, approximately 86% of them seen once. Sequenced: peripheral blood. Receptor source: a man aged 50-60 years with active or convalescent COVID-19.

The rearrangement uses TRBV5-1 and TRBJ1-5; a weak D match, TRBD1 (5 bases). Trimming stripped 4 bases from V and 3 bases from J, with 20 bases between. In germline, CDR1 is SGHRS, CDR2 YFSETQ. The CDR3 is 17 amino acids. The CDR3 DNA sequence: TGCGCCAGCAGCCAGGACCCCTTAAAAGGGGACAATCAGCCCCAGCATTTT. This encodes CASSQDPLKGDNQPQHF.

The gene calls are TRBV7-2 and TRBJ2-7, with 12 nucleotides matching TRBD1. CDR3 size: 17 residues. The germline gives CDR1 SGHTA, CDR2 FQGNSA. The ends lost 2 bases at V and 0 bases at J; junction bases unmatched: 5. In nucleotides, the CDR3 is TGTGCCAGCAGCTTATCCCGGGACAGGGGGCCCTCCTACGAGCAGTACTTC. Translating it yields CASSLSRDRGPSYEQYF.

V usage is TRBV6-4 and J usage is TRBJ2-3, with D possibly being TRBD2 (6 bases). The V gene lost 0 bases and the J gene lost 4 bases, with 11 bases spanning the gap. From germline, CDR1 is MRHNA and CDR2 SNTAGT. The CDR3 sequence is 15 residues long. CDR3 in amino acids: CASSDSGGTADTQYF. CDR3 coding DNA: TGTGCCAGCAGTGACTCGGGGGGAACCGCAGATACGCAGTATTTT.

This clone was observed a single time. This chain links TRBV10-3 with TRBJ1-1; D perhaps matches TRBD1 (5 bases). This CDR3 has 13 amino acids. The V end was cut by 3 bases, the J end by 3 bases, with 8 bases between. From germline, CDR1 is ENHRY and CDR2 SYGVKD. CDR3 bases: TGTGCCATCAGTGACAGGGTTTACACTGAAGCTTTCTTT. It yields the protein CAISDRVYTEAFF.

The chain joins TRBV7-2 to TRBJ2-2, with D possibly being TRBD1 (5 bases). CDR1 and CDR2 from the germline V gene are SGHTA and FQGNSA. This CDR3 is 15 amino acids long. V was clipped by 4 bases and J by 0 bases, with 9 bases between them. Here the CDR3 reads CASSSTGTNTGELFF. The CDR3 DNA follows: TGTGCCAGCAGCTCTACAGGAACGAACACCGGGGAGCTGTTTTTT.

The chain combines TRBV28 with TRBJ1-5; possibly TRBD1 for D (6 bases). V dropped 6 bases and J dropped 0 bases, with 12 bases sitting between them. The CDR3 runs 15 residues. CDR1 MDHEN and CDR2 SYDVKM come from the germline V gene. DNA for the CDR3: TGTGCCAGCAGCTCCGGACAGCATAGCAATCAGCCCCAGCATTTT. The encoded protein is CASSSGQHSNQPQHF.

The chain combines TRBV7-2 with TRBJ2-7; a weak D match, TRBD1 (5 bases). This CDR3 spans 13 amino acids. V was trimmed by 5 bases and J by 1 base, leaving 9 bases between them. The V gene's germline CDR1 is SGHTA and CDR2 FQGNSA. The DNA of the CDR3 is TGTGCCAGCAGCCTCGACAGATCCTACGAGCAGTACTTC. Translated: CASSLDRSYEQYF.

The chain carries TRBV11-2 and TRBJ2-5; D gene uncertain. The V and J ends lost 4 bases and 5 bases respectively, with 8 bases between them. This CDR3 spans 12 amino acids. Germline V lookup: CDR1 SGHAT, CDR2 FQNNGV. In nucleotides, the CDR3 is TGTGCCAGCAGCTCTCTTCTGGAGACCCAGTACTTC. As protein: CASSSLLETQYF.